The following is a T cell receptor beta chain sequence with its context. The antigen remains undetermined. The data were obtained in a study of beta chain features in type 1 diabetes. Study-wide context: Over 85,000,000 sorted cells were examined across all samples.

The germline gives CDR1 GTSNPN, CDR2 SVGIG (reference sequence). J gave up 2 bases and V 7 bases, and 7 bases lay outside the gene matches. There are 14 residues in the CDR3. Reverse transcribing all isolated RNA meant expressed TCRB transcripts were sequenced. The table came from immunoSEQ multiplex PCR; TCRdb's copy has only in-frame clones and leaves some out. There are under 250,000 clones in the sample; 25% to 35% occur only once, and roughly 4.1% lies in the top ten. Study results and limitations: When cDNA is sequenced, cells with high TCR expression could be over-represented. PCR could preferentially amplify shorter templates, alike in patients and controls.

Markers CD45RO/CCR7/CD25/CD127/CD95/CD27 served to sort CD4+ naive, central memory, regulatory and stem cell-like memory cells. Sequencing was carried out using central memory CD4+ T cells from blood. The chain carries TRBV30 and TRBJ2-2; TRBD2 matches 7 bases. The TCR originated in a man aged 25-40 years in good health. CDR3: CASPGGGNTGELFF. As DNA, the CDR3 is TGTGCCTCCCCGGGAGGCGGTAACACCGGGGAGCTGTTTTTT.